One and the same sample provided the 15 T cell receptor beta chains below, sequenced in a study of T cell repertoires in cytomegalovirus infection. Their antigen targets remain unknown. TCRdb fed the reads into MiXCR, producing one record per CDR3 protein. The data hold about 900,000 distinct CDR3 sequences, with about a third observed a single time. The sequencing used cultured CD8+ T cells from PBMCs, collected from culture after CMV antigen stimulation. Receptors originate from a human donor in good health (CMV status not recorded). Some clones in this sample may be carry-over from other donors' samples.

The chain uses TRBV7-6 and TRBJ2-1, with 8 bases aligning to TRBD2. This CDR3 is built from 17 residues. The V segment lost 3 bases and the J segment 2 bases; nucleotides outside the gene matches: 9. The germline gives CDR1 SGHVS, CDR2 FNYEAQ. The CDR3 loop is CASSLGFSGVAYNEQFF. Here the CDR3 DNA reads TGTGCCAGCAGCTTGGGGTTTAGCGGGGTTGCCTACAATGAGCAGTTCTTC.

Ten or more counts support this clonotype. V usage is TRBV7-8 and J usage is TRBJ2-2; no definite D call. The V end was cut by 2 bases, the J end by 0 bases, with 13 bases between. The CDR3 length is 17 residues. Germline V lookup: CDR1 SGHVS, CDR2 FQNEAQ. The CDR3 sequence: CASSLPLDRANTGELFF. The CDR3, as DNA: TGTGCCAGCAGCTTACCGCTGGACCGCGCGAACACCGGGGAGCTGTTTTTT.

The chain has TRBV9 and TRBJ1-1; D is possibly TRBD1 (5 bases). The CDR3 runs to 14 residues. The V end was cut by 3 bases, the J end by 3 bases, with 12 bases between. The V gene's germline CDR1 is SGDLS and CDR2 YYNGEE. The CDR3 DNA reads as TGTGCCAGCAGCGCTGGGGGTTTTGACACTGAAGCTTTCTTT. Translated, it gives CASSAGGFDTEAFF. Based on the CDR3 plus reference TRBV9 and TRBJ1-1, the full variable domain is DSGVTQTPKHLITATGQRVTLRCSPRSGDLSVYWYQQSLDQGLQFLIQYYNGEERAKGNILERFSAQQFPDLHSELNLSSLELGDSALYFCASSAGGFDTEAFFGQGTRLTVV.

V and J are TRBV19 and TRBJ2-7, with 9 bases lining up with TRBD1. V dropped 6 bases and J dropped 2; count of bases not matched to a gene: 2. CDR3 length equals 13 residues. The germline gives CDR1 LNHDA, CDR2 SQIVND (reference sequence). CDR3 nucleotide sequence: TGTGCCAGTAGGGGACAGGGAACCTACGAGCAGTACGTC. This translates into CASRGQGTYEQYV.

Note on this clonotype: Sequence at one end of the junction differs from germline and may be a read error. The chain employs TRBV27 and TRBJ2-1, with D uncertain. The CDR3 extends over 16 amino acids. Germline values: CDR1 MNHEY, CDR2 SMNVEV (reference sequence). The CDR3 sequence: CANSFGSNFAYNEQFF. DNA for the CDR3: TGTGCCAACAGTTTCGGAAGCAACTTTGCTTACAATGAGCAGTTCTTC.

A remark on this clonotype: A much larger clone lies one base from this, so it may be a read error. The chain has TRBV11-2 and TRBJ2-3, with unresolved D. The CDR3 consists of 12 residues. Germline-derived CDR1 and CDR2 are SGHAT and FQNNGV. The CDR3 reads CVSSSRDHTQYF. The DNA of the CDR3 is TGTGTCAGCAGCTCCAGAGACCATACGCAGTATTTT. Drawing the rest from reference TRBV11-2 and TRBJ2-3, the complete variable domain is EAGVAQSPRYKIIEKRQSVAFWCNPISGHATLYWYQQILGQGPKLLIQFQNNGVVDDSQLPKDRFSAERLKGVDSTLKIQPAKLEDSAVYLCVSSSRDHTQYFGPGTRLTVL.

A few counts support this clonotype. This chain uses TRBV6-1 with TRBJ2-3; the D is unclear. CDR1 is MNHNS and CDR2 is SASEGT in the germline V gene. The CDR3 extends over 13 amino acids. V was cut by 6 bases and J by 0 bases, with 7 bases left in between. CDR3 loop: CASRYGSTDTQYF. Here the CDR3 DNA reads TGTGCCAGCAGGTATGGCAGCACAGATACGCAGTATTTT.

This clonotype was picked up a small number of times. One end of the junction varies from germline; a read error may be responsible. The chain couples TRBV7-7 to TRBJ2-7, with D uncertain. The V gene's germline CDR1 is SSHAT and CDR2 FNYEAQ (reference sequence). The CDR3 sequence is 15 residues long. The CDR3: CASSLVPGPSPEQYF. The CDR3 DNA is TGTGCTAGCAGCTTAGTCCCCGGGCCGTCCCCCGAGCAGTACTTC.

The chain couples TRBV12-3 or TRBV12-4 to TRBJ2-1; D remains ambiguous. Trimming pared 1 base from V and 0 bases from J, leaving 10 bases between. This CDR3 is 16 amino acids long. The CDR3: CASSLGPPSSYNEQFF. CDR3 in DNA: TGTGCCAGCAGTTTAGGGCCCCCTAGCTCCTACAATGAGCAGTTCTTC.

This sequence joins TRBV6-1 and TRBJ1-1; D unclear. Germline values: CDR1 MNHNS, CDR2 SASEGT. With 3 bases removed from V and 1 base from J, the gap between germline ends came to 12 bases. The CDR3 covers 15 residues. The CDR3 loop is CASSDLVSGNTEAFF. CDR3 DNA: TGTGCCAGCAGTGATTTGGTGTCGGGGAACACTGAAGCTTTCTTT.

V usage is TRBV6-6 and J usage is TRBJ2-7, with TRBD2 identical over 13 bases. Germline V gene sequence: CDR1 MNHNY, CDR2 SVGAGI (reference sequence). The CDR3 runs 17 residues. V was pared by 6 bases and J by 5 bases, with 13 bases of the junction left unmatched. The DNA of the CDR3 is TGTGCCAGCAGCCTTAAACCGGGACTAGCGGGGTTCGACGAGCAGTACGTC. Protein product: CASSLKPGLAGFDEQYV.

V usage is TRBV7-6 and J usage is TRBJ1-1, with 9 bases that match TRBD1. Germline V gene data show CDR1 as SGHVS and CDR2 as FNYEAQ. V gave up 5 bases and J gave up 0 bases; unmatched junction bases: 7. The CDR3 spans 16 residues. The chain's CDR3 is CASSPGTGLMNTEAFF. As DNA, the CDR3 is TGTGCCAGCAGCCCCGGGACAGGGCTCATGAACACTGAAGCTTTCTTT.

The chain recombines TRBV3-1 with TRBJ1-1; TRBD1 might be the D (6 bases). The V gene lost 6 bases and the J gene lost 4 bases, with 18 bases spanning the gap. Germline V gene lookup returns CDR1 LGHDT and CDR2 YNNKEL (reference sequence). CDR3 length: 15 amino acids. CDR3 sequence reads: CASRGGRGFGTEAFF. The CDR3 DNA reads TGTGCCAGCAGAGGGGGGAGGGGGTTTGGCACTGAAGCTTTCTTT.

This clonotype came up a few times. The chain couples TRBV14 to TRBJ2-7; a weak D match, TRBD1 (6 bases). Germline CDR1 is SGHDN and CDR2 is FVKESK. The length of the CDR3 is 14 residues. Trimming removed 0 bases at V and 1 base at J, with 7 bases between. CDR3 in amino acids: CASSQEGGSYEQYF. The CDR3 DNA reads TGTGCCAGCAGCCAAGAAGGGGGTTCCTACGAGCAGTACTTC.

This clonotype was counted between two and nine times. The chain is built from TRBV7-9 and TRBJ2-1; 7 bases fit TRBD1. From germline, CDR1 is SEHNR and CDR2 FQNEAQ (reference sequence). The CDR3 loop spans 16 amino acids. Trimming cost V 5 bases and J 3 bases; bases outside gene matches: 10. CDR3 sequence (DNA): TGTGCCAGCAGCGGGTTGGGACAGCGGCTCTACAATGAGCAGTTCTTC. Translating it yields CASSGLGQRLYNEQFF.